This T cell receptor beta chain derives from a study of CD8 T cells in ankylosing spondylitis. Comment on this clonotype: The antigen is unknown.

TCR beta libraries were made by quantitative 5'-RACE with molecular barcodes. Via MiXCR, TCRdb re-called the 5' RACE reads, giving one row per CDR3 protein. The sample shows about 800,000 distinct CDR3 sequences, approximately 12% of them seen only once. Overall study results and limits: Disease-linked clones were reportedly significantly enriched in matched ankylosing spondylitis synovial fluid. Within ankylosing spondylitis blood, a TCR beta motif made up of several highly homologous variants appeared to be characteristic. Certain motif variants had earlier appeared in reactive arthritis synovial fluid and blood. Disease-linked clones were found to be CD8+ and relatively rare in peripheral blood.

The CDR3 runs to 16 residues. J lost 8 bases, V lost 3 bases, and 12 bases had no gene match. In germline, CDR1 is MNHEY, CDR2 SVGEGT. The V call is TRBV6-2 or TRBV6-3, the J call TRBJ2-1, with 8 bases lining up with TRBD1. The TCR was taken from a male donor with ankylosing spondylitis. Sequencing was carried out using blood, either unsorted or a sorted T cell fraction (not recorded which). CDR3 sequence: CASSYNPWTGYYEQFF. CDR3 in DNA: TGTGCCAGCAGTTATAACCCCTGGACAGGGTACTATGAGCAGTTCTTC.